These T cell receptor beta chains were read from a single sample in a study of blood T cell repertoires in COVID-19. Produced via immunoSEQ multiplex PCR; TCRdb's table is partial and in-frame only. This sample carries 200,000 to 250,000 clones, about 90% of them seen once, and the ten largest clones take 0.8% to 0.95%. The sample comprised peripheral blood. The receptors were gathered from a man aged 25-45 years with COVID-19, enrolled during active disease. Each CDR3 is given without its conserved first and last residue.

V: TRBV6-5; J: TRBJ1-5; CDR3: ASREGARDQPQH
V: TRBV5-4; J: TRBJ2-2; CDR3: ASSLAEAAETGELF
V: TRBV5-4; J: TRBJ2-2; CDR3: ASSSGTSGLNTGELF
V: TRBV3-1/TRBV3-2; J: TRBJ2-3; CDR3: ASSDRGNTDTQY
V: TRBV4-2; J: TRBJ1-2; CDR3: ASSQDRGRNYGYT
V: TRBV19; J: TRBJ1-3; CDR3: ASSISQMSGGNTIY
V: TRBV10-1; J: TRBJ1-1; CDR3: ASSESDAGVYTEAF
V: TRBV7-7; J: TRBJ2-5; CDR3: ASSLAGGHQETQY
V: TRBV15; J: TRBJ2-1; CDR3: ATSREGTGGLGEQF
V: TRBV14; J: TRBJ2-3; CDR3: ASSRGLAGTDTQY
V: TRBV4-1; J: TRBJ2-2; CDR3: ASSQDTGGANTGELF